This T cell receptor (beta chain) was recorded in a study of cytomegalovirus exposure and HLA in healthy donors. Study context: Membership in the Caucasian-associated ancestry cluster was found for around 81% of roughly 360 genotyped donors.

Overall study findings and caveats: Immune exposure information available was restricted to CMV serostatus. In a later analysis, TCR beta V- and J-gene trimming showed a link to a missense DCLRE1C variant.

V lost 0 bases and J 4 bases, leaving 10 bases between the germline ends. Germline V gene sequence: CDR1 SGHKS, CDR2 YYEKEE (reference sequence). The CDR3 runs to 14 residues. The PCR used 60 Vbeta and 13 Jbeta primers. Here immunoSEQ multiplex PCR was the method, and the copy in TCRdb shows in-frame clones only, minus some. Among 150,000 or so clones listed, 70% to 80% were seen once. Points on this clone: The antigen is not known.

The sequence was obtained from a female donor in good health and CMV-seronegative. The sample comprised PBMCs. The V and J genes are TRBV5-5 and TRBJ1-2; D is undetermined. For the CDR3, the DNA is TGTGCCAGCAGCTTGGTGGCAGATGTCTATGGCTACACCTTC. It translates to CASSLVADVYGYTF.